This record looks at one T cell receptor beta chain sequence and its context. 5'RACE, which relied on constant-segment primers, yielded TCR alpha and TCR beta cDNA libraries carrying sample barcodes and UMIs. From the 5' RACE reads, TCRdb called clonotypes with MiXCR, one entry per CDR3 protein. The sample records nearly 110,000 distinct CDR3 sequences, approximately 15% being singletons. The sample originates from a study of T-cell memory formation after mild COVID-19. About the study: TCR clustering was largely donor specific.

Trimming stripped 5 bases from V and 4 bases from J, with 11 bases between. This CDR3 has 13 residues. CDR1 and CDR2 from the germline V gene are SGHTA and FQGTGA. The V and J genes are TRBV7-3 and TRBJ1-1; D unclear. This sequence originates from a man younger than 35 who had mild COVID-19 (a few samples of this study predate the infection). Cell type and time point are not known. The sample comprised PBMCs or a T cell subset sorted from them (not recorded which). Written as DNA, the CDR3 is TGTGCCAGCAGCCTGGGTTGGAGCACTGAAGCTTTCTTT. This encodes CASSLGWSTEAFF.